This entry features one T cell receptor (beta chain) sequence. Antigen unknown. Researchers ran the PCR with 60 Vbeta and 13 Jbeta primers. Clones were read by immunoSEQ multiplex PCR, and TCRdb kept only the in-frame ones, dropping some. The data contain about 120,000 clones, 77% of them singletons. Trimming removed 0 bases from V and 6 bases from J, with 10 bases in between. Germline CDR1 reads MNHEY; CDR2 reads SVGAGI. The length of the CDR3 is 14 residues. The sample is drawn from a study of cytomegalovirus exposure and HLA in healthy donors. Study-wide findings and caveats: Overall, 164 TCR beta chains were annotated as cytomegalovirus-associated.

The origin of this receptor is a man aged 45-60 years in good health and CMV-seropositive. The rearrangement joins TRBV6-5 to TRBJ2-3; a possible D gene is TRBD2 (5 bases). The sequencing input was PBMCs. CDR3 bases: TGTGCCAGCAGTTACTCTCCTAGCATCGATACGCAGTATTTT. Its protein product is CASSYSPSIDTQYF.